This TCR beta chain was captured in a study of CD8 T cells in ankylosing spondylitis. About this clonotype itself: Its antigen is unknown.

Study results and caveats: In the blood and synovial fluid of reactive arthritis, some motif variants had been previously reported. Disease-linked clones reportedly showed significant enrichment in matched ankylosing spondylitis synovial fluid. Peripheral blood samples showed relatively rare disease-linked clones, and these clones were CD8+.

V shed 1 base and J shed 3 bases, with 8 bases lying between them. CDR3 size: 14 residues. Quantitative molecular-barcoded 5'-RACE generated the TCR beta libraries. TCRdb redid the calling of the 5' RACE reads with MiXCR, one entry per CDR3 protein. The table records around 230,000 distinct CDR3 sequences, approximately 8.4% of them present only once. The V call is TRBV7-1, the J call TRBJ2-3; the D gene is possibly TRBD2 (5 bases). TRBV7-1 is identified as an open reading frame with a role that is uncertain. The sequencing input was blood, either unsorted or a sorted T cell fraction (not recorded which). The clonotype comes from a female donor with ankylosing spondylitis or in good health (not recorded which). CDR3 nucleotides: TGTGCCAGCAGCTCAGGACTACCTACAGATACGCAGTATTTT. This codes for CASSSGLPTDTQYF.